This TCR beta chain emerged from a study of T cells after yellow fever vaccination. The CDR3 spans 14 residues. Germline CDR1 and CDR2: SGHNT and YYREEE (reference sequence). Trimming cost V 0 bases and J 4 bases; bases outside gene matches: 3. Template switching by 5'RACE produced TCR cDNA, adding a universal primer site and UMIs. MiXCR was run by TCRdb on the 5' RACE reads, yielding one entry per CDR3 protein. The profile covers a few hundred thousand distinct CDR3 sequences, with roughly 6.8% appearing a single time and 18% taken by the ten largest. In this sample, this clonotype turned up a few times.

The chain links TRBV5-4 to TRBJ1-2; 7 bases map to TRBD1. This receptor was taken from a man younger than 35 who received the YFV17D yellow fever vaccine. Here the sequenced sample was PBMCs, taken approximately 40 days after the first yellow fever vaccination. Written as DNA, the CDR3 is TGTGCCAGCAGCTTGGCGGGACAGAGCTATGGCTACACCTTC. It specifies CASSLAGQSYGYTF.